This T cell receptor beta chain is drawn from a study of blood T cells in healthy people across ages (dated by TCRdb to between 2014 and 2016). With regard to the full study: In model experiments, roughly one uniquely barcoded TCR beta cDNA molecule per two T cells was captured by template switching. To track age-related changes in TCR beta repertoire diversity, the study relied on deep sequencing normalized with unique cDNA molecular identifiers. The donors were divided into four age groups: young (average around 16 years), middle-aged (roughly 42), aged (around 67) and long-lived (about 84). Donors of different ages were randomly distributed across sequencing lanes to avoid experimental bias. The study analyzed two additional independent replicas of 1 million unique cDNA reads from the same blood draw for two donors, one aged 18 to 29 and one aged 80 or older. Results the study describes overall, beyond this receptor: Estimates of total diversity from one million sequenced T cells were regarded as lower bounds and underestimates. Conclusive comparison of naive and antigen-experienced compartments was prevented by the profiling of bulk unsorted PBMCs. The CMV infection status of donors was not known, potentially confounding age-related changes in expanded clonotypes. Compared with the aged group, the long-lived group had more naive CD4+ T cells, fewer expanded clones and increased TCR diversity, suggesting age selection. A strong correlation was found between observed TCR beta diversity and the percentage of naive T cells measured by flow cytometry. As age increased, observed TCR beta diversity per million T cells dropped in a roughly linear way, and a significant reduction was already evident by age 40.

Library construction relied on 5' RACE. The sequencer was an Illumina HiSeq 2500. A second PCR of about 6 to 11 cycles was run with a J-beta primer mix and a sample-barcoded 5' primer. A unique molecular identifier was introduced onto each TCR beta cDNA molecule by a template-switch 5' adaptor carrying 12 random nucleotides. At least 3 million CDR3-containing paired-end reads were obtained from each sample. First-strand cDNA was synthesized from all RNA with the Mint cDNA synthesis kit, primed by a TRBC-specific oligonucleotide. Following uracil-DNA glycosylase treatment, a first 18-cycle PCR with universal primers M1SS and BC2_uni_R was performed on all cDNA. In the authors' own workflow: Normalization of each sample was performed by random selection of 1 million high-quality reads, each carrying a distinct molecular identifier. Instead of being binned into consensus sequences, reads that shared molecular identifiers were thrown out. MiTCR, with a Q25 quality threshold and the strictest error-elimination algorithm, was used for CDR3 identification, clonotype clustering and error correction. A nonparametric unseen species model with Euler transformation was used to estimate lower-bound total TCR beta diversity. The public sequencing data were trimmed at Q25 with fastp and processed into clonotypes with MiXCR by TCRdb, which kept only in-frame beta chains. Rows are unified per CDR3 protein, each entry keeping the most common DNA and genes. V and J calls and clone size were set by TCRdb, not the authors. The sample profile shows hundreds of thousands of distinct CDR3 sequences; about 30% of them were found once. Roughly a sixth of the sample lies in the top ten.

Relative to germline, V is missing 2 bases and J is missing 2 bases, with 6 bases of the junction outside any gene match. The CDR3 numbers 15 residues from cysteine through phenylalanine. The CDR3 DNA has 45 bases and is translated from base 1. Looking up the germline V gene yields CDR1 SGHRS and CDR2 YFSETQ. This clonotype was observed at least ten times. Its antigen is currently not known. No quality values exist for individual bases; no much larger clone is one base distant. The 35 to 40 donors, aged about 6 to 95 years, were systemically healthy Caucasian individuals from Russia. Each donor gave 8 to 10 milliliters of peripheral blood, drawn into EDTA-treated Vacutainer tubes. Ficoll-Paque density-gradient centrifugation was used to isolate PBMCs, with at least 7 million obtained per sample. Trizol reagent was used to extract total RNA from the PBMCs, yielding at least 6 micrograms per sample. For every donor, flow cytometry on a PBMC aliquot measured the percentage of naive CD45RAhigh/CD27high T cells.

What was sequenced was blood. This receptor chain uses TRBV5-1 and TRBJ2-5; 7 of the junction bases match TRBD2. The TCR was taken from a woman of 80 years or more in good health. The sequence in DNA is TGCGCCAGCAGCTTAAGGCGCGGGGGACAAGAGACCCAGTACTTC. It is translated as CASSLRRGGQETQYF.